The 22 T cell receptor beta chains below come from one sample, sequenced in a study of human versus mouse CDR3 diversity and MHC coevolution. TCRdb's copy holds only in-frame clones and misses some; the assay was immunoSEQ multiplex PCR. The table shows about 73,000 clones, with approximately 90% occurring only once. Specimen: naive CD4+ T cells from blood. Specified subset: CD45RO-negative CD62L-positive naive CD4 T cells. These receptors were taken from a person aged 30-70 years in good health.

This clone was seen once. The chain links TRBV10-1 to TRBJ2-7; 10 positions agree with TRBD2. V dropped 0 bases and J dropped 2; count of bases not matched to a gene: 1. Germline V gene lookup returns CDR1 WNHNN and CDR2 SYGVQD (reference sequence). The CDR3 loop spans 15 amino acids. The chain's CDR3 is CASSESGLAAYEQYF. As DNA, the CDR3 is TGCGCCAGCAGTGAGTCCGGACTAGCGGCCTACGAGCAGTACTTC.

This chain connects TRBV5-6 to TRBJ1-4; D possibly corresponds to TRBD1 (6 bases). With 2 bases removed from V and 5 bases from J, the gap between germline ends came to 13 bases. This CDR3 is built from 15 residues. Germline CDR1 reads SGHDT; CDR2 reads YYEEEE. The CDR3 here is CASSLFPGVNEKLFF. For the CDR3, the DNA is TGTGCCAGCAGCTTATTCCCAGGGGTCAATGAAAAACTGTTTTTT. Full variable domain (remainder filled in from reference TRBV5-6 and TRBJ1-4): DAGVTQSPTHLIKTRGQQVTLRCSPKSGHDTVSWYQQALGQGPQFIFQYYEEEERQRGNFPDRFSGHQFPNYSSELNVNALLLGDSALYLCASSLFPGVNEKLFFGSGTQLSVL.

This clone was found a few times. The chain combines TRBV10-3 with TRBJ1-1; D is ambiguous. The CDR3 sequence is 12 residues long. Germline loops: CDR1 ENHRY, CDR2 SYGVKD. The V end lost 1 base, the J end lost 3 bases, and 3 bases lay between the germline ends. In DNA form, the CDR3 reads TGTGCCATCAGTGAGTTAGACACTGAAGCTTTCTTT. Its translation: CAISELDTEAFF.

The chain has TRBV5-6 and TRBJ2-3; a weak D match, TRBD2 (6 bases). CDR1 SGHDT and CDR2 YYEEEE come from the germline V gene. The CDR3 is 18 amino acids. Trimming took off 4 bases at V and 1 base at J, with 22 bases between the two ends. The CDR3 loop is CASSIRGAAGPRTDTQYF. CDR3 DNA sequence: TGTGCCAGCAGCATCCGGGGTGCGGCGGGACCTCGCACAGATACGCAGTATTTT. Full variable domain (outside the CDR3, taken from reference TRBV5-6 and TRBJ2-3): DAGVTQSPTHLIKTRGQQVTLRCSPKSGHDTVSWYQQALGQGPQFIFQYYEEEERQRGNFPDRFSGHQFPNYSSELNVNALLLGDSALYLCASSIRGAAGPRTDTQYFGPGTRLTVL.

J is TRBJ2-7 and V is TRBV21-1; TRBD1, the table's D call, lacks a check against the DNA. TRBV21-1 is given as a pseudogene. The CDR3 contains 13 residues. CDR3 sequence (DNA): TGTGCCAGCAGCCCGCCTAAGGGGTCCGGGCAGTACTTC. Amino acid sequence: CASSPPKGSGQYF.

V gene TRBV30 combines with J gene TRBJ2-3; D is possibly TRBD2 (5 bases). The CDR3 runs 13 residues. Looked up from germline, CDR1 is GTSNPN and CDR2 is SVGIG (reference sequence). V was cut by 5 bases and J by 9 bases, with 18 bases left in between. The CDR3 nucleotides are TGTGCCTGGGGAATTATGGGCAGAGGGACGCAGTATTTT. Protein: CAWGIMGRGTQYF.

This rearrangement joins TRBV5-6 to TRBJ2-5; 8 bases match TRBD2. Germline V gene sequence: CDR1 SGHDT, CDR2 YYEEEE. This CDR3 contains 15 residues. J gave up 2 bases and V 2 bases, and 5 bases lay outside the gene matches. CDR3: CASSFFIAGQETQYF. The CDR3 DNA sequence: TGTGCCAGCAGCTTTTTCATAGCGGGACAAGAGACCCAGTACTTC.

The chain is built from TRBV4-2 and TRBJ2-3, with 8 bases that match TRBD2. The CDR3 covers 16 residues. V gave up 1 base and J gave up 0 bases; unmatched junction bases: 3. Looked up from germline, CDR1 is LGHNA and CDR2 is YNFKEQ. CDR3 region: CASSQVGGGSTDTQYF. The CDR3 bases are TGTGCCAGCAGCCAAGTCGGGGGGGGTAGCACAGATACGCAGTATTTT.

The chain couples TRBV18 to TRBJ2-4; D might be TRBD1 (5 bases). In germline, CDR1 is KGHSH, CDR2 LQKENI. V was pared by 1 base and J by 0 bases, with 7 bases between. The CDR3 is made up of 15 amino acids. The CDR3 reads CASSPQTVAKNIQYF. CDR3 bases: TGTGCCAGCTCACCACAGACAGTAGCCAAAAACATTCAGTACTTC.

The rearrangement uses TRBV5-4 and TRBJ2-2; 9 bases match TRBD2. CDR1 and CDR2 (germline): SGHNT, YYREEE (reference sequence). The CDR3 is made up of 17 amino acids. Trimming cost V 2 bases and J 5 bases; bases outside gene matches: 10. The CDR3 region has the DNA TGTGCCAGCAGCTTTCGGCTAGCGGGGATTGGGACCGGGGAGCTGTTTTTT. Translation: CASSFRLAGIGTGELFF.

This chain connects TRBV7-9 to TRBJ2-1, with 7 bases identical to TRBD1. The trim removed 4 bases at V and 9 bases at J, leaving 15 bases unmatched. The CDR3 is 16 residues long. In germline, CDR1 is SEHNR, CDR2 FQNEAQ (reference sequence). The CDR3 DNA is TGTGCCAGCAGCTCGTCCGGGACAGCAAAAAGGGGTGAGCAGTTCTTC. Encoded protein: CASSSSGTAKRGEQFF.

This chain uses TRBV6-1 with TRBJ1-2, with D perhaps TRBD1 (5 bases). The CDR3 is 13 residues long. Germline CDR1 is MNHNS and CDR2 is SASEGT. The ends were cut back, 4 bases at V and 4 bases at J, with 10 bases in the middle. The CDR3 loop reads CASSAQGGYGYTF. The CDR3 nucleotides are TGTGCCAGCAGTGCGCAGGGAGGCTATGGCTACACCTTC.

This clone was seen a single time. CDR3 region: CASTYSEGRYGYTF. The CDR3 coding sequence is TGTGCCAGCACCTACAGTGAAGGTCGCTATGGCTACACCTTC. J is TRBJ1-2 and V is TRBV6-1; D not certain. The germline gives CDR1 MNHNS, CDR2 SASEGT. This CDR3 is 14 amino acids long. Between the trimmed V and J ends, which lost 7 bases and 4 bases, there was a span of 16 bases.

In this sample, this clone turned up once. V and J are TRBV19 and TRBJ1-1, with TRBD1 as a possible D gene (6 bases). This CDR3 comprises 17 residues. CDR1 is LNHDA and CDR2 is SQIVND in the germline V gene (reference sequence). V was trimmed by 5 bases and J by 5 bases, leaving 24 bases between them. The CDR3 sequence: CASSALQGFSFGTEAFF. In nucleotides, the CDR3 is TGTGCCAGTAGTGCACTACAGGGATTTTCTTTCGGGACTGAAGCTTTCTTT.

There are a few counts of this clone. Within the sample, other DNA sequences also encode this same CDR3. The chain employs TRBV30 and TRBJ1-1, with D possibly being TRBD1 (6 bases). The germline V gene encodes CDR1 GTSNPN and CDR2 SVGIG (reference sequence). V was trimmed by 1 base and J by 2 bases, leaving 8 bases between them. CDR3 length equals 13 residues. The CDR3 is CAWSEQGNTEAFF. The CDR3 coding sequence is TGTGCCTGGAGTGAACAGGGTAACACTGAAGCTTTCTTT.

This chain connects TRBV27 to TRBJ1-5; the D is unclear. Trimming removed 3 bases from V and 3 bases from J, with 9 bases in between. The CDR3 totals 14 residues. In germline, CDR1 is MNHEY, CDR2 SMNVEV (reference sequence). CDR3 amino acids: CASSFNSVNQPQHF. The CDR3, as DNA: TGTGCCAGCAGTTTCAACAGTGTCAATCAGCCCCAGCATTTT.

The V and J genes are TRBV23-1 and TRBJ1-2; TRBD1 matches at 7 bases. TRBV23-1 is treated as an ORF (open reading frame) with a function not yet certain. CDR3 length equals 15 residues. The trim removed 4 bases at V and 7 bases at J, leaving 12 bases unmatched. CDR3 loop: CASSLTTGMHGGYTF. The CDR3 DNA follows: TGCGCCAGCAGTCTCACGACAGGGATGCACGGTGGCTACACCTTC.

This clone was detected only once. V and J are TRBV10-1 and TRBJ2-3; TRBD1 matches 7 bases. CDR1 and CDR2 from the germline V gene are WNHNN and SYGVQD (reference sequence). With V trimmed by 0 bases and J by 5 bases, 5 bases remained unmatched. CDR3 length equals 15 residues. CDR3: CASSESRGGIDTQYF. DNA for the CDR3: TGCGCCAGCAGTGAGTCCCGAGGGGGCATAGATACGCAGTATTTT.

The chain recombines TRBV19 with TRBJ2-7, with D tentatively TRBD1 (5 bases). Trimming took off 6 bases at V and 4 bases at J, with 13 bases between the two ends. There are 13 residues in the CDR3. CDR1 LNHDA and CDR2 SQIVND come from the germline V gene (reference sequence). The CDR3 DNA is TGTGCCAGTAGCCCCCAGGCAGGGTACGAGCAGTACTTC. Its translation: CASSPQAGYEQYF.

This chain connects TRBV9 to TRBJ2-2; D is undetermined. Trimming shortened V by 1 base and J by 4 bases, and 11 bases separated the two germline ends. The CDR3 length is 15 residues. Germline lookup yields CDR1 SGDLS and CDR2 YYNGEE. The CDR3 reads CASSVRSATTGELFF. DNA of the CDR3: TGTGCCAGCAGCGTAAGGAGCGCCACCACCGGGGAGCTGTTTTTT.

This clone was counted once. The V call is TRBV6-5, the J call TRBJ1-5, with TRBD1 identical over 8 bases. CDR3 length: 15 residues. CDR1 is MNHEY and CDR2 is SVGAGI in the germline V gene. V lost 8 bases and J lost 3; bases outside the gene matches: 9. The CDR3 region is CASRTGQRNNQPQHF. The CDR3 coding sequence is TGTGCCAGCCGGACAGGGCAGCGTAACAATCAGCCCCAGCATTTT.

The chain's CDR3 is CASSQGGAFAKNIQYF. The CDR3 bases are TGCGCCAGCAGCCAAGGGGGAGCCTTCGCCAAAAACATTCAGTACTTC. The J gene is TRBJ2-4, the V gene TRBV4-1; tentatively, D is TRBD2 (5 bases). The germline V and J ends were trimmed by 1 base and 1 base, with 11 bases remaining between them. This CDR3 has 16 amino acids. Germline lookup yields CDR1 MGHRA and CDR2 YSYEKL.